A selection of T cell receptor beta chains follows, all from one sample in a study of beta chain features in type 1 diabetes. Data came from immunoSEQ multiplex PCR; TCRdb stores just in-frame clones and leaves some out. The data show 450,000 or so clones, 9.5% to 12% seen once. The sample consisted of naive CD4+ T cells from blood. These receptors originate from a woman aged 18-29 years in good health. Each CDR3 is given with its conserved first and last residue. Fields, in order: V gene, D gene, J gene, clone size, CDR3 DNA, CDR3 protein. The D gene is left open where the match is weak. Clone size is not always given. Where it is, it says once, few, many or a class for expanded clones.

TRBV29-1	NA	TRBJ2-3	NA	TGCAGCGTTGCGATCGTTCCGGGCTTGGGCACAGATACGCAGTATTTT	CSVAIVPGLGTDTQYF
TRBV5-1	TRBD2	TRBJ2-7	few	TGCGCCAGCAGCTTCGGGACTAGCGGCGAGCAGTACTTC	CASSFGTSGEQYF
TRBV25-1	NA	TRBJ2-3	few	TGTGCCAGCAGTGATCAGGCCCTAGCAGCCTATCCCACAGATACGCAGTATTTT	CASSDQALAAYPTDTQYF
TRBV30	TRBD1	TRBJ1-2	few	TGTGCCTGGAGTGTACAACAGGGGGGAGGCTACACCTTC	CAWSVQQGGGYTF
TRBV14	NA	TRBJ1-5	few	TGTGCCAGCAGCTACTTATCTAATCAGCCCCAGCATTTT	CASSYLSNQPQHF
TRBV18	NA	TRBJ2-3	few	TGTGCCAGCTCACCACCCGGTAAGGGGACAGATACGCAGTATTTT	CASSPPGKGTDTQYF
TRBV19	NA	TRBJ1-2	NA	TGTGCCAGTAGTGAGTCAGATACTAACTATGGCTACACCTTC	CASSESDTNYGYTF
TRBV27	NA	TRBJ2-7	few	TGTGCCAGCAGTCCGAGGACTATCTACGAGCAGTACTTC	CASSPRTIYEQYF
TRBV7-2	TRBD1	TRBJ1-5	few	TGTGCCAGCAGCCGGGACAGAGATCAGCCCCAGCATTTT	CASSRDRDQPQHF
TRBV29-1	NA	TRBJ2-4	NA	TGCAGCGCCAAAAAGCCAGAAAACATTCAGTACTTC	CSAKKPENIQYF